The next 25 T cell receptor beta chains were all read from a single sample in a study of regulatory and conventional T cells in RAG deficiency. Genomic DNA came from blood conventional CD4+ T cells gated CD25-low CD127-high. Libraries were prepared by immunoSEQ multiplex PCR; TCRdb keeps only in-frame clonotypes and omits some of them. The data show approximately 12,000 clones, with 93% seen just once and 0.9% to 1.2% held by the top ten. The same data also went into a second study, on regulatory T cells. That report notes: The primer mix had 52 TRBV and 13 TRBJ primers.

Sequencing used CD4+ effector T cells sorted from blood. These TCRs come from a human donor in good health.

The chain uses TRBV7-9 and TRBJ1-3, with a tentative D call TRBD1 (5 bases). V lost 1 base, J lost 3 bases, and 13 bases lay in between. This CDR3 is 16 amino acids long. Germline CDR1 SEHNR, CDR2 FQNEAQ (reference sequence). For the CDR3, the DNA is TGTGCCAGCAGCTTAGTCGAGGGGTTCGGTGGAAACACCATATATTTT. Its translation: CASSLVEGFGGNTIYF.

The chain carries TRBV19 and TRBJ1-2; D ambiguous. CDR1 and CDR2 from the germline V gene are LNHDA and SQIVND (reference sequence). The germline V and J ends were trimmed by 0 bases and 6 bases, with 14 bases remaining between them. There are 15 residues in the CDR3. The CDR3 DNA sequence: TGTGCCAGTAGTATAGATTTAAGGGCGATGGATGGCTACACCTTC. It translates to CASSIDLRAMDGYTF.

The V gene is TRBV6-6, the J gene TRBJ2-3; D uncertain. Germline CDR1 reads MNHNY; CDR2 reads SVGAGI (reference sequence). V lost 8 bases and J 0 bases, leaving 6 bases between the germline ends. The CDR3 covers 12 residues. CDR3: CASYTSTDTQYF. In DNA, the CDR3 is TGTGCCAGCTATACTAGCACAGATACGCAGTATTTT.

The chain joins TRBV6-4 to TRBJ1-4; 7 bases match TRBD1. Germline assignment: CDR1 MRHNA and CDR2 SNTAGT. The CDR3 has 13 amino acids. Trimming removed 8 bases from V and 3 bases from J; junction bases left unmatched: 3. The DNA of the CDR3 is TGTGCCAGCGCCGACAGGGCTAATGAAAAACTGTTTTTT. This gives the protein CASADRANEKLFF.

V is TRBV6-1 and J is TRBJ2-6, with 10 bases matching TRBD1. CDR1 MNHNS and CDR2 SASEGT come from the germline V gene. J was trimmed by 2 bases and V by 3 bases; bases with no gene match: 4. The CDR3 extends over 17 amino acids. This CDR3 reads CASSDRQGATGANVLTF. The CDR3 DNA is TGTGCCAGCAGTGACCGACAGGGGGCCACTGGGGCCAACGTCCTGACTTTC.

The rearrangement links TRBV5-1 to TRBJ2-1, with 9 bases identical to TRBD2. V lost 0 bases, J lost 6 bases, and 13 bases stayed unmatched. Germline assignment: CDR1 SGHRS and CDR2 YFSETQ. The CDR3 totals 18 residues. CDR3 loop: CASSLARIRAGGVNEQFF. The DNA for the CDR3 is TGCGCCAGCAGCTTGGCCCGCATTCGAGCGGGAGGTGTCAATGAGCAGTTCTTC.

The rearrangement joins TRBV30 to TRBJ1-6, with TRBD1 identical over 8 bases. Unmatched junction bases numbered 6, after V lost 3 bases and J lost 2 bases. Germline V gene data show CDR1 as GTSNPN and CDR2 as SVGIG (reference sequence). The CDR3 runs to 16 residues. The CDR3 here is CAWRGAGGAYNSPLHF. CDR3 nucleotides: TGTGCCTGGAGGGGGGCAGGGGGCGCCTATAATTCACCCCTCCACTTT.

The CDR3 DNA sequence: TGTGCCAGCCGAGCGGTGGGTGGGGCCAACGTCCTGACTTTC. This translates into CASRAVGGANVLTF. V gene TRBV27 combines with J gene TRBJ2-6; weak D call: TRBD2 (5 bases). V lost 8 bases, J lost 3 bases, and 11 bases lay in between. The CDR3 covers 14 residues. Germline V gives CDR1 MNHEY, CDR2 SMNVEV (reference sequence).

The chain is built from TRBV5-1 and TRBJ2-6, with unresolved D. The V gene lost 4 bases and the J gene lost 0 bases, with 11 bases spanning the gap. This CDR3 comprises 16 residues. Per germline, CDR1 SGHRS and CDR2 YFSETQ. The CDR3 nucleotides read TGCGCCAGCAGCCTGACCCCCCGCTCTGGGGCCAACGTCCTGACTTTC. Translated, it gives CASSLTPRSGANVLTF.

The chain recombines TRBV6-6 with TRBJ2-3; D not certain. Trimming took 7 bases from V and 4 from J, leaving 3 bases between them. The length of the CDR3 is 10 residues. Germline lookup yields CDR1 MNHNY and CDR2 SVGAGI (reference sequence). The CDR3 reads CASKADTQYF. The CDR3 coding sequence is TGTGCCAGCAAGGCAGATACGCAGTATTTT.

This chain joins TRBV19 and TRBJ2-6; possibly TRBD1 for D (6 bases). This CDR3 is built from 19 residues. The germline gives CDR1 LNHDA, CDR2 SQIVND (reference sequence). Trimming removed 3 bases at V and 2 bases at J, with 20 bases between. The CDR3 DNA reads TGTGCCAGTAGTATTCCGGGCAGGGGCTCCCTTACTGGGGCCAACGTCCTGACTTTC. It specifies CASSIPGRGSLTGANVLTF.

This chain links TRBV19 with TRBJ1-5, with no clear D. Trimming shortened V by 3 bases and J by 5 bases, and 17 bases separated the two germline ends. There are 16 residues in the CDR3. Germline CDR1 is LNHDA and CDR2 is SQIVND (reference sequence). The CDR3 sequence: CASSIISFSFYQPQHF. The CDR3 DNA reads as TGTGCCAGTAGTATTATCTCTTTTAGCTTTTATCAGCCCCAGCATTTT.

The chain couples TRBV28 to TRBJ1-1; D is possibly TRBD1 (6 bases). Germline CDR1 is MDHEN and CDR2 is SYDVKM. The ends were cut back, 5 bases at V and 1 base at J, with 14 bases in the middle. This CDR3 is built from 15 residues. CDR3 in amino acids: CASSPMTGKNTEAFF. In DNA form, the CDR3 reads TGTGCCAGCAGTCCAATGACAGGAAAGAACACTGAAGCTTTCTTT. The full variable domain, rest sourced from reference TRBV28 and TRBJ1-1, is DVKVTQSSRYLVKRTGEKVFLECVQDMDHENMFWYRQDPGLGLRLIYFSYDVKMKEKGDIPEGYSVSREKKERFSLILESASTNQTSMYLCASSPMTGKNTEAFFGQGTRLTVV.

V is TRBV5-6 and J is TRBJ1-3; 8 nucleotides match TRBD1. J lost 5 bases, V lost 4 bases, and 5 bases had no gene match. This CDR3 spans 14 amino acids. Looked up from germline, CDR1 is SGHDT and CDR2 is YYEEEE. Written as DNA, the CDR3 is TGTGCCAGCAGCACCGGACAGGGCAGAAACACCATATATTTT. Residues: CASSTGQGRNTIYF.

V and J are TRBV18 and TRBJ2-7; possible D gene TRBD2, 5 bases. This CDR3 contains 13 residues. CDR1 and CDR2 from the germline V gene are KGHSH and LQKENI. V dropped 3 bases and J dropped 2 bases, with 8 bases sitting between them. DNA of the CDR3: TGTGCCAGCTCACCTACCGGGGCCTACGAGCAGTACTTC. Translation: CASSPTGAYEQYF.

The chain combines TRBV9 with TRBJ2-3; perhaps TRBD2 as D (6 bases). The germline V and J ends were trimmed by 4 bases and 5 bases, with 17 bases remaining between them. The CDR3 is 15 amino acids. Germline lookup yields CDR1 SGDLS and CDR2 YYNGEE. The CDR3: CASSLPGTYIDTQYF. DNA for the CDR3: TGTGCCAGCAGCTTGCCCGGGACTTACATAGATACGCAGTATTTT.

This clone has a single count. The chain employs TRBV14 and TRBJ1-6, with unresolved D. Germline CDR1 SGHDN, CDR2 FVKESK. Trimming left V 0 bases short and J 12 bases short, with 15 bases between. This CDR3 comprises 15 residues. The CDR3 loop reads CASSQDLARSGPLHF. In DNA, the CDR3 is TGTGCCAGCAGCCAAGATTTGGCGAGGAGCGGACCCCTCCACTTT.

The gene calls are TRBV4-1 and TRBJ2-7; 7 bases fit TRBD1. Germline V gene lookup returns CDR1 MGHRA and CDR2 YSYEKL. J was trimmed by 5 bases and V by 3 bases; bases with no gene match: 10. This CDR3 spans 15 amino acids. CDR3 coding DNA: TGCGCCAGCAGCCAGCTACCGGGACAGCCCAACGAGCAGTACTTC. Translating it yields CASSQLPGQPNEQYF.

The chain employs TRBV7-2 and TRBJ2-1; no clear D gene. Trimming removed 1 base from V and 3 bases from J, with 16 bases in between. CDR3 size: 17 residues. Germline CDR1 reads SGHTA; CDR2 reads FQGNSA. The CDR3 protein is CASSLVRILGNYNEQFF. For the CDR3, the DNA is TGTGCCAGCAGCTTAGTCCGAATCCTGGGGAACTACAATGAGCAGTTCTTC.

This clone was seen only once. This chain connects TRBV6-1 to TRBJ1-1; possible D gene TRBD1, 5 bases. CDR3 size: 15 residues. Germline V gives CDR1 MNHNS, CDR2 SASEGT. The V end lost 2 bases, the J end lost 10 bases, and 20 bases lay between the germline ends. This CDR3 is CASSETGEFRRGAFF. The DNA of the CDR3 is TGTGCCAGCAGTGAAACAGGTGAGTTCCGGCGTGGAGCTTTCTTT.

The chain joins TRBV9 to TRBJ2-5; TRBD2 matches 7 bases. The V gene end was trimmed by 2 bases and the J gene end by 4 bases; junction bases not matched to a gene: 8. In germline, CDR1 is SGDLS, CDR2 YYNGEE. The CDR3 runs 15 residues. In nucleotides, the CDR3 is TGTGCCAGCAGCGTCCTGCCGGGGGAGGGAGAGACCCAGTACTTC. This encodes CASSVLPGEGETQYF.

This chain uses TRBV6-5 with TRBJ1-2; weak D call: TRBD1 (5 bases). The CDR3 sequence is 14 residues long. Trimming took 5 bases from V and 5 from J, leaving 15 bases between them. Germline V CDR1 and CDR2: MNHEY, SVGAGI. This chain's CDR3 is CASSRSGLGYGYTF. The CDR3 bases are TGTGCCAGCAGTCGGTCAGGGTTGGGATATGGCTACACCTTC.

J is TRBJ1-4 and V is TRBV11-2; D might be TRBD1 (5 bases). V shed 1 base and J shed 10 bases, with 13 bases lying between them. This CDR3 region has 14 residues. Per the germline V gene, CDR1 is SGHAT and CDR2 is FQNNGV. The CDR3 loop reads CASSLGQGEGKLFF. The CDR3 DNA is TGTGCCAGCAGCTTAGGGCAGGGCGAGGGAAAACTGTTTTTT.

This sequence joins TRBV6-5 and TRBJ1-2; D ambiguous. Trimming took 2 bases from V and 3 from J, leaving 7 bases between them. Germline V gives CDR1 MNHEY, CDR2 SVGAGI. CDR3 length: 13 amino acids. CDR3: CASSYGSDYGYTF. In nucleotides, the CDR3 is TGTGCCAGCAGTTACGGTTCGGACTATGGCTACACCTTC.

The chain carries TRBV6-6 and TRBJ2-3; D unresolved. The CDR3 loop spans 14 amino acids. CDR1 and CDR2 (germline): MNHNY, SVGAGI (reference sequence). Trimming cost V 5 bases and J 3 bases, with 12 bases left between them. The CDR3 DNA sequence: TGTGCCAGCAGTGGCGGAATTAGAACAGATACGCAGTATTTT. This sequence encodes CASSGGIRTDTQYF.